The next 18 T cell receptor beta chains were all read from a single sample in a study of T cell responses to AZD1222 COVID-19 vaccine. Sequenced by immunoSEQ multiplex PCR; TCRdb stores in-frame clones only, minus some. The sample comprises over 110,000 clones, around 87% of which are singletons, and around 1.6% rests with the top ten. Sequenced material: peripheral blood, taken on day 0 of AZD1222 vaccination. The receptors stem from an adult in good health.

V gene TRBV5-1 combines with J gene TRBJ2-1; tentative D call: TRBD2 (6 bases). The CDR3 totals 16 residues. Germline V gene lookup returns CDR1 SGHRS and CDR2 YFSETQ. Between the trimmed V and J ends, which lost 4 bases and 6 bases, there was a span of 20 bases. CDR3 bases: TGCGCCAGCAGCATCCTCCGCGGGGTTAAGGTCAATGAGCAGTTCTTC. This gives the protein CASSILRGVKVNEQFF.

The CDR3 reads CASSYQGPPYNEQFF. CDR3 coding DNA: TGTGCCAGCAGTTACCAGGGCCCGCCCTACAATGAGCAGTTCTTC. The J gene is TRBJ2-1, the V gene TRBV6-5, with D maybe TRBD1 (5 bases). This CDR3 has 15 residues. V gave up 2 bases and J gave up 2 bases, with 10 bases separating them. Germline loops: CDR1 MNHEY, CDR2 SVGAGI.

The chain uses TRBV9 and TRBJ1-1, with D possibly being TRBD1 (6 bases). This CDR3 spans 12 amino acids. Germline V CDR1 and CDR2: SGDLS, YYNGEE. The V gene lost 4 bases and the J gene lost 6 bases, with 10 bases spanning the gap. CDR3: CASSRGLAEAFF. The CDR3 nucleotides are TGTGCCAGCAGCCGGGGGCTCGCTGAAGCTTTCTTT.

The rearrangement links TRBV2 to TRBJ2-2; 8 bases align to TRBD2. Trimming cost V 7 bases and J 6 bases; bases outside gene matches: 7. The length of the CDR3 is 14 residues. The germline gives CDR1 SNHLY, CDR2 FYNNEI. The CDR3 sequence is CASMGLGESGELFF. In DNA, the CDR3 is TGTGCCAGCATGGGACTAGGGGAGTCCGGGGAGCTGTTTTTT.

This clone has only a few counts. V gene TRBV10-3 combines with J gene TRBJ1-6; 7 nucleotides line up with TRBD1. Trimming cost V 6 bases and J 5 bases; bases outside gene matches: 4. Germline loops: CDR1 ENHRY, CDR2 SYGVKD. CDR3 size: 14 residues. The CDR3 sequence is CAISGTDNNSPLHF. The DNA of the CDR3 is TGTGCCATCAGCGGGACAGACAATAATTCACCCCTCCACTTT.

In this sample, this clone turned up a few times. V gene TRBV28 combines with J gene TRBJ1-3; the D gene is possibly TRBD1 (5 bases). Germline assignment: CDR1 MDHEN and CDR2 SYDVKM. The CDR3 has 16 amino acids. Trimming removed 5 bases from V and 7 bases from J, with 21 bases in between. The CDR3 nucleotides read TGTGCCAGCAGTCCCTCCGTTAGGGCAGGGATCAACACCATATATTTT. Its translation: CASSPSVRAGINTIYF. The full variable domain, in which reference TRBV28 and TRBJ1-3 provide the parts outside the CDR3, is DVKVTQSSRYLVKRTGEKVFLECVQDMDHENMFWYRQDPGLGLRLIYFSYDVKMKEKGDIPEGYSVSREKKERFSLILESASTNQTSMYLCASSPSVRAGINTIYFGEGSWLTVV.

Comment on this clone: An end of the junction does not agree with germline; a read error may underlie this. The chain carries TRBV7-2 and TRBJ2-7; D uncertain. Germline CDR1 SGHTA, CDR2 FQGNSA. This CDR3 is 14 amino acids long. Here the CDR3 DNA reads TGTGCCAGCAGCCCTGCGGAAGTCTCCTCCGAGCAGTACTTC. Translated: CASSPAEVSSEQYF.

CDR3 coding DNA: TGTGCCGGCCGGACAGGGGCCGGAAACACCATATATTTT. Its translation: CAGRTGAGNTIYF. The chain couples TRBV6-5 to TRBJ1-3, with 9 bases lining up with TRBD1. This CDR3 is built from 13 residues. Germline V gene data show CDR1 as MNHEY and CDR2 as SVGAGI. With 11 bases clipped from V and 4 bases from J, the junction kept 6 bases outside the gene matches.

J is TRBJ1-2 and V is TRBV2; D is uncertain. V lost 7 bases and J lost 2, with 8 bases in between. This CDR3 is 12 amino acids long. In germline, CDR1 is SNHLY, CDR2 FYNNEI. Written as DNA, the CDR3 is TGTGCCAGCACCGAAGGGAACTATGGCTACACCTTC. Encoded protein: CASTEGNYGYTF.

The chain links TRBV29-1 to TRBJ1-6; D uncertain. The V gene's germline CDR1 is SQVTM and CDR2 ANQGSEA. The CDR3 runs to 13 residues. V was cut by 8 bases and J by 9 bases, with 17 bases left in between. The CDR3 region has the DNA TGCAGCCAGTCCGGGGAGACCTCTTCACCCCTCCACTTT. Residues: CSQSGETSSPLHF. The variable domain in full, completed from reference TRBV29-1 and TRBJ1-6, reads SAVISQKPSRDICQRGTSLTIQCQVDSQVTMMFWYRQQPGQSLTLIATANQGSEATYESGFVIDKFPISRPNLTFSTLTVSNMSPEDSSIYLCSQSGETSSPLHFGNGTRLTVT.

This chain uses TRBV30 with TRBJ2-7, with D perhaps TRBD2 (6 bases). The CDR3 has 14 amino acids. V was trimmed by 3 bases and J by 7 bases, leaving 19 bases between them. Germline V gene lookup returns CDR1 GTSNPN and CDR2 SVGIG (reference sequence). The chain's CDR3 is CAWSATLGAGEQYF. The CDR3 DNA reads TGTGCCTGGAGCGCCACACTAGGGGCGGGGGAGCAGTACTTC.

V is TRBV30 and J is TRBJ1-1, with D possibly TRBD1 on 6 matching bases. V was shortened by 2 bases and J by 0 bases, with 13 bases between the two germline ends. The CDR3 is 15 amino acids. The V gene's germline CDR1 is GTSNPN and CDR2 SVGIG (reference sequence). CDR3 loop: CAWSKGGGVNTEAFF. The CDR3 nucleotides are TGTGCCTGGAGTAAGGGAGGGGGTGTGAACACTGAAGCTTTCTTT.

The chain employs TRBV2 and TRBJ2-1, with TRBD2 as a possible D gene (6 bases). This CDR3 is built from 14 residues. In germline, CDR1 is SNHLY, CDR2 FYNNEI. The V and J ends lost 7 bases and 2 bases respectively, with 12 bases between them. The CDR3 DNA reads TGTGCCAGCAAGGGACTCGCCGCCTACAATGAGCAGTTCTTC. It yields the protein CASKGLAAYNEQFF.

CDR3 protein: CASSSRDRGLGNTEAFF. CDR3 sequence (DNA): TGTGCCAGCAGCTCCCGGGACAGGGGGCTGGGGAACACTGAAGCTTTCTTT. The chain is built from TRBV3-1 (or the pseudogene TRBV3-2) and TRBJ1-1, with 12 bases lining up with TRBD1. V gave up 5 bases and J gave up 1 base; unmatched junction bases: 8. The germline CDR1 and CDR2 sequences are LGHDT and YNNKEL (reference sequence). This CDR3 region has 17 residues.

V and J are TRBV30 and TRBJ1-2, with no clear D. CDR3 length: 15 residues. Trimming removed 5 bases from V and 1 base from J, with 17 bases in between. Germline V gene data show CDR1 as GTSNPN and CDR2 as SVGIG (reference sequence). CDR3 amino acids: CAWVPQDLRNYGYTF. The CDR3 region has the DNA TGTGCCTGGGTCCCGCAAGACCTACGTAACTATGGCTACACCTTC.

The J gene is TRBJ2-2, the V gene TRBV19; D unclear. Per germline, CDR1 LNHDA and CDR2 SQIVND (reference sequence). The CDR3 has 15 amino acids. The ends were cut back, 3 bases at V and 1 base at J, with 9 bases in the middle. CDR3 protein: CASSMIWGNTGELFF. The CDR3 coding sequence is TGTGCCAGTAGTATGATCTGGGGGAACACCGGGGAGCTGTTTTTT. Filled out from reference TRBV19 and TRBJ2-2, the complete variable domain reads DGGITQSPKYLFRKEGQNVTLSCEQNLNHDAMYWYRQDPGQGLRLIYYSQIVNDFQKGDIAEGYSVSREKKESFPLTVTSAQKNPTAFYLCASSMIWGNTGELFFGEGSRLTVL.

The table lists this clone with a few counts. The chain carries TRBV25-1 and TRBJ1-1, with a possible D match to TRBD1 (6 bases). Germline V gene lookup returns CDR1 MGHDK and CDR2 SYGVNS. CDR3 length equals 15 residues. Trimming pared 7 bases from V and 5 bases from J, leaving 20 bases between. CDR3 region: CASKEDSGSTTEAFF. The DNA for the CDR3 is TGTGCCAGCAAAGAGGACAGCGGTTCTACTACTGAAGCTTTCTTT.

The chain carries TRBV5-1 and TRBJ2-5, with D maybe TRBD2 (6 bases). CDR1 and CDR2 from the germline V gene are SGHRS and YFSETQ. This CDR3 contains 13 residues. Trimming took 4 bases from V and 5 from J, leaving 12 bases between them. In nucleotides, the CDR3 is TGCGCCAGCAGCCCAACTAGCATCGAGACCCAGTACTTC. Its translation is CASSPTSIETQYF.